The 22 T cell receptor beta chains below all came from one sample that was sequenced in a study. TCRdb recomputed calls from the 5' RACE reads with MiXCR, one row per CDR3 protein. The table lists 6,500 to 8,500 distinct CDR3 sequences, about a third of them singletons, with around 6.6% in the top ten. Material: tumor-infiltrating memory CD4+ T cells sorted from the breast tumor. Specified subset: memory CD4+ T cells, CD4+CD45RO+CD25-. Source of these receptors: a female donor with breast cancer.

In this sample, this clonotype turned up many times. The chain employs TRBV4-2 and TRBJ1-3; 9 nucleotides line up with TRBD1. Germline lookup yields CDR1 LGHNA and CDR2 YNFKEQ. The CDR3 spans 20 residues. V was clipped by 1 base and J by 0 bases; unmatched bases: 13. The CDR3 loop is CASSQGDRVAWIPSGNTIYF. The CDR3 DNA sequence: TGTGCCAGCAGCCAAGGGGACAGGGTAGCGTGGATACCCTCTGGAAACACCATATATTTT.

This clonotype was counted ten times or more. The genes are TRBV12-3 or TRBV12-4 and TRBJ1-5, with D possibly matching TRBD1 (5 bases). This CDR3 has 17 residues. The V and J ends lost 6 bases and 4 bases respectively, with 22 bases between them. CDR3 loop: CASSSPQGVAWNQPQHF. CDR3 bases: TGTGCCAGCAGCTCCCCTCAGGGTGTGGCGTGGAATCAGCCCCAGCATTTT.

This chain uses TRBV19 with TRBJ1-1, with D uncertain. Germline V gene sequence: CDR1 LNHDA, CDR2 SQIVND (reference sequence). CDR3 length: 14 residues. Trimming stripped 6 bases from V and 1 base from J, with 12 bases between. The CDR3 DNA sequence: TGTGCCAGTAGCCACGGACGGCCGAACACTGAAGCTTTCTTT. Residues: CASSHGRPNTEAFF.

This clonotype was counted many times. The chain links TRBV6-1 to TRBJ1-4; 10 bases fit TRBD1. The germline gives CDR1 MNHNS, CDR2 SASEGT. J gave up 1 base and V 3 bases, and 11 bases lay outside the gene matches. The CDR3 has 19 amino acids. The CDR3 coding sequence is TGTGCCAGCAGTGACGTTAGGACAGGGGGAGTTGGAACTAATGAAAAACTGTTTTTT. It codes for CASSDVRTGGVGTNEKLFF.

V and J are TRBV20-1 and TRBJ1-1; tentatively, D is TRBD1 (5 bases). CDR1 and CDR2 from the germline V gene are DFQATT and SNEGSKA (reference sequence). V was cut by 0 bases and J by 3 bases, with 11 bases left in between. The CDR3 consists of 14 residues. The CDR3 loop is CSAREQGWDTEAFF. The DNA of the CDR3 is TGCAGTGCTAGAGAGCAGGGTTGGGACACTGAAGCTTTCTTT.

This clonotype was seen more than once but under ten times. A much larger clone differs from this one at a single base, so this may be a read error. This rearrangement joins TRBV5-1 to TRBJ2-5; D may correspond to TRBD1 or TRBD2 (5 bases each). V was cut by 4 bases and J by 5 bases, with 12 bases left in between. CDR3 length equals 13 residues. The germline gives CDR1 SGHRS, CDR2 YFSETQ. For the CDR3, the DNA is TGCGCCAGCAGCGAGGGGCGGTCGGAGACCCAGTACTTC. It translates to CASSEGRSETQYF. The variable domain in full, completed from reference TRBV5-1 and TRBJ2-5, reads KAGVTQTPRYLIKTRGQQVTLSCSPISGHRSVSWYQQTPGQGLQFLFEYFSETQRNKGNFPGRFSGRQFSNSRSEMNVSTLELGDSALYLCASSEGRSETQYFGPGTRLLVL.

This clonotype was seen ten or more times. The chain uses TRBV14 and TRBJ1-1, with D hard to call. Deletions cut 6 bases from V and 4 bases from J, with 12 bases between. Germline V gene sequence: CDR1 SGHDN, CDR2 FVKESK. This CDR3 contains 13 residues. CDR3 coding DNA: TGTGCCAGCAGAGAGACGGGCGTCACTGAAGCTTTCTTT. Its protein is CASRETGVTEAFF.

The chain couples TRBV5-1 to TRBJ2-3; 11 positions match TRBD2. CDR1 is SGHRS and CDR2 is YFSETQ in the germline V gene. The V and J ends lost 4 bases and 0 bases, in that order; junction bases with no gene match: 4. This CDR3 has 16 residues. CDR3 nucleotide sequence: TGCGCCAGCAGCCCCCTAGCGGGGGGTAGCACAGATACGCAGTATTTT. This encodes CASSPLAGGSTDTQYF.

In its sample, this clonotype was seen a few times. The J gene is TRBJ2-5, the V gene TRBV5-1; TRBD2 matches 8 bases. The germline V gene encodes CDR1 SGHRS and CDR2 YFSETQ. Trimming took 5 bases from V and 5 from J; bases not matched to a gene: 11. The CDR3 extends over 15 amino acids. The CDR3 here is CASRLTGGQFETQYF. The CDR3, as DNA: TGCGCCAGCAGACTGACGGGGGGGCAGTTCGAGACCCAGTACTTC.

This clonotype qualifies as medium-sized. The CDR3 DNA reads TGCGCCAGCAGCTTGGCCCCCGGACTAGCGTCCTACGAGCAGTACTTC. Its protein product is CASSLAPGLASYEQYF. The chain uses TRBV5-1 and TRBJ2-7, with 9 positions matching TRBD2. Germline values: CDR1 SGHRS, CDR2 YFSETQ. V shed 0 bases, J shed 1 base, and the junction held 5 bases outside the gene matches. The CDR3 spans 16 residues.

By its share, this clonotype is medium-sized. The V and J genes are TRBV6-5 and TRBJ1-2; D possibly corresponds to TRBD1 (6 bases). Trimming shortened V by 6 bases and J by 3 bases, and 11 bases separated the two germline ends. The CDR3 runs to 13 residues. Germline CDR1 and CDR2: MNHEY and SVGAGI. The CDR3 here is CASSPGTHYGYTF. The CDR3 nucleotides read TGTGCCAGCAGCCCCGGGACACACTATGGCTACACCTTC.

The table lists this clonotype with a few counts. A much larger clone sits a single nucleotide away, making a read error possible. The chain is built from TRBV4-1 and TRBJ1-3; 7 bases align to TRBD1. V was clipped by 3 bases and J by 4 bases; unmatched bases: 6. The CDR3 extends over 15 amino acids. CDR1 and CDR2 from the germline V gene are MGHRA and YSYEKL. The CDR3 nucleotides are TGCGCCAGCAGCCACCGGGACAGTGTCGGAAACACCATATATTTT. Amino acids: CASSHRDSVGNTIYF.

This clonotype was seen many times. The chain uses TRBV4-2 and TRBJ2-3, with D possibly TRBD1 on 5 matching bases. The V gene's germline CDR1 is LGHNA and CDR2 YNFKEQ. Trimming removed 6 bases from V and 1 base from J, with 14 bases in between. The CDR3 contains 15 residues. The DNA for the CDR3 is TGTGCCAGCAGTCGTGAACAGGTCCGCACAGATACGCAGTATTTT. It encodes CASSREQVRTDTQYF.

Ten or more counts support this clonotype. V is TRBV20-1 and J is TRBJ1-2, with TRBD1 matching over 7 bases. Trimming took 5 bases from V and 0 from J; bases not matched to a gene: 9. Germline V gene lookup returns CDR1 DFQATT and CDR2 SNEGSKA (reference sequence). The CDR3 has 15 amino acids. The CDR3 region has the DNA TGCAGTGCTGGAAAGCCGGGACAGACTAACTATGGCTACACCTTC. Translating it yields CSAGKPGQTNYGYTF.

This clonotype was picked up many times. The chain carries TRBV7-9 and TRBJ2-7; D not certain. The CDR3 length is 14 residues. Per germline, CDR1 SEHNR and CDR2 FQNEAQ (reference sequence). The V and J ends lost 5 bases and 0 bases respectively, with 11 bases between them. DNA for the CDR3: TGTGCCAGCAGCCCCCCCGGAATCTCCTACGAGCAGTACTTC. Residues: CASSPPGISYEQYF.

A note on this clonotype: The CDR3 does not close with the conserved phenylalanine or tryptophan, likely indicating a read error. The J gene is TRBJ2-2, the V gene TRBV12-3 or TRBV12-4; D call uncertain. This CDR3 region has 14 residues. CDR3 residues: CAGSFGWGTGELFS. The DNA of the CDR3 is TGTGCCGGCAGTTTTGGGTGGGGCACCGGGGAGCTGTTTTCT.

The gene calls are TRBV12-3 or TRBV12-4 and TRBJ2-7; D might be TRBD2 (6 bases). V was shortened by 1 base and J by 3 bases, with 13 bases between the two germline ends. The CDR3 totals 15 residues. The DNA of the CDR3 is TGTGCCAGCAGTTTAGAGGAGGGGTGCGGCTACGAGCAGTACTTC. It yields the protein CASSLEEGCGYEQYF.

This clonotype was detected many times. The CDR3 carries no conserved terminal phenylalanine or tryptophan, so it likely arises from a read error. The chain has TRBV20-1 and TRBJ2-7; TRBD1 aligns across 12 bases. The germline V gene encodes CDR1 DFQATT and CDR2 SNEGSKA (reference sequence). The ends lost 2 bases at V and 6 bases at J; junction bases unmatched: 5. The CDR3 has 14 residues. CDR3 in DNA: TGCAGTGCTAGAAGAGGGACAGGGGGCCGCGAGCAGTACTCC. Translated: CSARRGTGGREQYS.

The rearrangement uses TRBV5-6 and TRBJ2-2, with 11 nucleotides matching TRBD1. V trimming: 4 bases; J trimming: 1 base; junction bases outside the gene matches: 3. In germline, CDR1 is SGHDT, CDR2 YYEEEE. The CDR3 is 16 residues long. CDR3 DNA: TGTGCCAGCAGCGTGGGACAGGGGGAGAACACCGGGGAGCTGTTTTTT. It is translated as CASSVGQGENTGELFF.

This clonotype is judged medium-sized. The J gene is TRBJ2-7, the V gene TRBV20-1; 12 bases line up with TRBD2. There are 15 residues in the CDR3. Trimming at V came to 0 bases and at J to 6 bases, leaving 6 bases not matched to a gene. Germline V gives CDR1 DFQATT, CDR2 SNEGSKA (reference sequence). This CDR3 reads CSARDAGLAGREQYF. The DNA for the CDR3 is TGCAGTGCTAGAGACGCTGGACTAGCGGGACGCGAGCAGTACTTC.

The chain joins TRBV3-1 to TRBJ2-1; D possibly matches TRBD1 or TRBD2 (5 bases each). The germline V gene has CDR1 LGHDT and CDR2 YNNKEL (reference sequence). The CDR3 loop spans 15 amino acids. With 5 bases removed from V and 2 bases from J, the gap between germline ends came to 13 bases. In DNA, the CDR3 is TGTGCCAGCAGCTTAGGGGTCGGGACCTACAATGAGCAGTTCTTC. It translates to CASSLGVGTYNEQFF.

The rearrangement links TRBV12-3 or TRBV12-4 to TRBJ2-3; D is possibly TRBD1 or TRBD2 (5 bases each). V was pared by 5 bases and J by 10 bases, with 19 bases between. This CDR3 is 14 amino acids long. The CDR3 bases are TGTGCCAGCAGTCCAACGGGGCTTGAAAGGTCGCAGTATTTT. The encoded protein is CASSPTGLERSQYF.